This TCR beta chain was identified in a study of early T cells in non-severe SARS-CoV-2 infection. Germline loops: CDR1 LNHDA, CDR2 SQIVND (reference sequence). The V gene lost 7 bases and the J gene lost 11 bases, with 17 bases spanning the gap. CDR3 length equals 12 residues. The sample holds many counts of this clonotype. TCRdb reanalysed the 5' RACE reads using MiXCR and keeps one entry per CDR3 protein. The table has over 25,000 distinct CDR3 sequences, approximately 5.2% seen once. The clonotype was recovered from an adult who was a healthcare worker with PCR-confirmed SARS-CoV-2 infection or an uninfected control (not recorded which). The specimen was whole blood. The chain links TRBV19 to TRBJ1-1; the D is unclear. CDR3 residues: CASTIIGAQAFF. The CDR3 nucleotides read TGTGCCAGTACCATCATCGGCGCGCAGGCTTTCTTT.